Following are 12 T cell receptor beta chains from one sample sequenced in a study of graft-versus-host responses after intestinal transplantation. Antigens for these TCRs are unknown. Only in-frame clones appear in the TCRdb table, and some are missing; sequencing was by immunoSEQ multiplex PCR. The sample consists of about 81,000 clones, around 90% of them appearing once. The sequenced sample was unstimulated CD4+ T cells sorted from spleen or lymph node cells, obtained before intestinal transplant. Receptors were obtained from a human donor who received an intestinal transplant.

This clone is a singleton in its sample. This sequence joins TRBV7-9 and TRBJ1-1, with D possibly matching TRBD1 (5 bases). Per the germline V gene, CDR1 is SEHNR and CDR2 is FQNEAQ (reference sequence). The CDR3 is made up of 13 amino acids. V lost 5 bases and J 1 base, leaving 8 bases between the germline ends. CDR3 sequence: CASSPGGNTEAFF. DNA of the CDR3: TGTGCCAGCAGCCCGGGGGGGAACACTGAAGCTTTCTTT.

In this sample, this clone turned up once. The gene calls are TRBV4-2 and TRBJ2-5; TRBD2 aligns across 9 bases. The germline V gene has CDR1 LGHNA and CDR2 YNFKEQ. There are 15 residues in the CDR3. With 0 bases clipped from V and 1 base from J, the junction kept 0 bases outside the gene matches. This CDR3 reads CASSQERGGQETQYF. The CDR3 DNA follows: TGTGCCAGCAGCCAAGAGCGGGGGGGCCAAGAGACCCAGTACTTC.

This chain uses TRBV19 with TRBJ2-5, with 8 bases identical to TRBD1. Germline assignment: CDR1 LNHDA and CDR2 SQIVND (reference sequence). This CDR3 comprises 14 residues. V dropped 5 bases and J dropped 2; count of bases not matched to a gene: 4. The CDR3 reads CASSPGQVQETQYF. The CDR3 nucleotides read TGTGCCAGTAGTCCGGGACAGGTACAAGAGACCCAGTACTTC.

The chain employs TRBV15 and TRBJ2-1; unclear D gene. V was pared by 6 bases and J by 0 bases, with 9 bases between. The CDR3 sequence is 14 residues long. The germline gives CDR1 LNHNV, CDR2 YYDKDF (reference sequence). This CDR3 reads CATRSISSYNEQFF. Written as DNA, the CDR3 is TGTGCCACCAGAAGCATAAGCTCCTACAATGAGCAGTTCTTC.

V usage is TRBV7-8 and J usage is TRBJ2-7; D remains unclear. CDR3 length equals 12 residues. Germline CDR1 is SGHVS and CDR2 is FQNEAQ. Trimming removed 5 bases at V and 3 bases at J, with 8 bases between. CDR3 nucleotides: TGTGCCAGCAGCCGAGCTTACTACGAGCAGTACTTC. Translated: CASSRAYYEQYF.

The chain carries TRBV14 and TRBJ1-2; 9 nucleotides line up with TRBD1. The germline gives CDR1 SGHDN, CDR2 FVKESK. The CDR3 covers 13 residues. V was pared by 4 bases and J by 6 bases, with 3 bases of the junction left unmatched. In DNA form, the CDR3 reads TGTGCCAGCAGCCCTCGACAGGGGGATGGCTACACCTTC. This gives the protein CASSPRQGDGYTF.

The rearrangement links TRBV6-1 to TRBJ2-7, with 8 positions matching TRBD1. This CDR3 spans 13 amino acids. Germline V gene lookup returns CDR1 MNHNS and CDR2 SASEGT. The ends lost 7 bases at V and 1 base at J; junction bases unmatched: 3. The CDR3 loop reads CASTWTGSYEQYF. CDR3 sequence (DNA): TGTGCCAGCACATGGACAGGGTCCTACGAGCAGTACTTC.

A single count supports this clone. V and J are TRBV2 and TRBJ1-4; 9 positions agree with TRBD1. The CDR3 is 13 amino acids. CDR1 is SNHLY, CDR2 FYNNEI, per germline. Losses at the gene ends were 6 bases for V and 7 bases for J; bases not matched to a gene: 3. CDR3 sequence (DNA): TGTGCCAGCAGCCCGGACAGGGGTGAAAAACTGTTTTTT. It yields the protein CASSPDRGEKLFF. Full variable domain (missing parts from reference TRBV2 and TRBJ1-4): EPEVTQTPSHQVTQMGQEVILRCVPISNHLYFYWYRQILGQKVEFLVSFYNNEISEKSEIFDDQFSVERPDGSNFTLKIRSTKLEDSAMYFCASSPDRGEKLFFGSGTQLSVL.

The chain links TRBV7-3 to TRBJ2-1, with TRBD1 matching over 8 bases. The CDR3 sequence is 16 residues long. Germline V lookup: CDR1 SGHTA, CDR2 FQGTGA. Trimming took 4 bases from V and 3 from J; bases not matched to a gene: 8. The CDR3 loop reads CASSSSGGLSYNEQFF. As DNA, the CDR3 is TGTGCCAGCAGCTCCTCAGGGGGCCTAAGCTACAATGAGCAGTTCTTC.

Many counts were recorded for this clone. The rearrangement links TRBV7-9 to TRBJ2-4; 12 bases agree with TRBD2. The CDR3 sequence is 19 residues long. Germline CDR1 reads SEHNR; CDR2 reads FQNEAQ (reference sequence). The trim removed 5 bases at V and 1 base at J, leaving 12 bases unmatched. CDR3 loop: CASSPLLAGGRGAKNIQYF. The DNA of the CDR3 is TGTGCCAGCAGCCCGCTTCTAGCGGGAGGGAGGGGGGCCAAAAACATTCAGTACTTC.

The chain joins TRBV18 to TRBJ2-7; D call uncertain. Germline CDR1 KGHSH, CDR2 LQKENI. The CDR3 is 12 amino acids. V lost 4 bases and J 9 bases, leaving 13 bases between the germline ends. DNA for the CDR3: TGTGCCAGCTCACAACAGCCCTTCGGGCAGTACTTC. Translation gives CASSQQPFGQYF.

The chain joins TRBV7-3 to TRBJ1-2; tentative D call: TRBD1 (5 bases). This CDR3 contains 15 residues. Trimming stripped 5 bases from V and 1 base from J, with 14 bases between. Per germline, CDR1 SGHTA and CDR2 FQGTGA. CDR3 sequence (DNA): TGTGCCAGCAGCCCCGAGGGAGGGGTTAACTATGGCTACACCTTC. This codes for CASSPEGGVNYGYTF.